The T cell receptor (beta chain) described here comes from a study of T cells in Graves' hyperthyroidism and ophthalmopathy. What was amplified from RNA transcripts were TCR beta CDR3 regions. With the HTBI primer set, the TCR CDR3 went through a first round of RT-PCR. TCRdb re-derived calls from the multiplex PCR reads in MiXCR, one entry per CDR3 protein. The sample carries some 600,000 distinct CDR3 sequences, more than 11% recorded once. The CDR3 runs 15 residues. Germline assignment: CDR1 MNHEY and CDR2 SVGAGI. V shed 2 bases, J shed 1 base, and the junction held 1 base outside the gene matches. Study conclusions and caveats: The model foresaw ophthalmopathy a median about 6.5 months prior to onset.

The study excluded patients with uncontrolled infection, other autoimmune disease, pregnancy or lactation. Diagnoses were established using clinical symptoms, serum thyroxine and TRAb, thyroid ultrasound and orbital computed tomography. Initially, at the first diagnosis of hyperthyroidism and before any ophthalmopathy symptoms, blood was sampled. In its sample, this clonotype was seen many times. The antigen is undetermined. This TCR came from a woman in her twenties or thirties with Graves' hyperthyroidism that later progressed to Graves' ophthalmopathy. The chain couples TRBV6-5 to TRBJ1-4; 7 bases match TRBD1. The specimen sequenced was blood. The CDR3, as DNA: TGTGCCAGCAGTTACGACAGGGTAACTAATGAAAAACTGTTTTTT. It yields the protein CASSYDRVTNEKLFF.